This T cell receptor beta chain derives from a study of CD8+ T cells in alopecia areata. At the level of the study: Percent of scalp involved defined treated patients' severity scores. Whole-study results and caveats: Affected scalp, especially in alopecia totalis/universalis, had a higher clonality than normal scalp did.

This sample's treatment: oral pan-JAK inhibitor, 5-10 mg twice daily. Patients with alopecia areata provided lesional scalp punch biopsies as well as peripheral blood. Following RNA extraction, reverse transcription yielded cDNA that acted as the sequencing template. The method was immunoSEQ multiplex PCR; TCRdb's version includes in-frame clones alone and lacks a portion of them. The sample has about 190,000 clones, over 60% seen once. For this clone: As yet, its antigen is unknown.

This CDR3 comprises 16 residues. After removal of 6 bases from V and 6 bases from J, the junction contained 16 bases not matched to a gene. Per the germline V gene, CDR1 is SQVTM and CDR2 is ANQGSEA. The sequences come from CD4+ T cells sorted from blood, collected at week 4, from a patient treated with tofacitinib. The chain links TRBV29-1 to TRBJ2-1, with 8 positions matching TRBD1. This clonotype was obtained from a human donor with alopecia areata. The CDR3 DNA is TGCAGCGTCAACATTAGGACAGGGAAGGCGGGCAATGAGCAGTTCTTC. Protein product: CSVNIRTGKAGNEQFF.